One sample yielded the 3 T cell receptor beta chains listed below, sequenced in a study of CD8+ T cells in alopecia areata. Documented treatment: oral pan-JAK inhibitor, 5-10 mg twice daily. Extraction and reverse transcription of RNA yielded cDNA as the sequencing template. Libraries were prepared by immunoSEQ multiplex PCR; TCRdb keeps only in-frame clonotypes and omits some of them. There are approximately 150,000 clones in the sample; approximately 52% occur only once, and 16% lies in the top ten. The material sequenced was CD4+ T cells sorted from blood, taken at approximately week 60, from a patient treated with tofacitinib. The receptors here all came from a human donor with alopecia areata.

This chain joins TRBV7-9 and TRBJ1-6; a weak D match, TRBD1 (6 bases). Germline assignment: CDR1 SEHNR and CDR2 FQNEAQ (reference sequence). The CDR3 sequence is 14 residues long. V lost 5 bases and J lost 6, with 11 bases in between. The CDR3 DNA reads TGTGCCAGCAGCCAGAGGGGGAGTAATTCACCCCTCCACTTT. It translates to CASSQRGSNSPLHF.

This clone occurred a few times. The chain recombines TRBV4-1 with TRBJ2-1, with 7 bases that match TRBD2. The CDR3 extends over 16 amino acids. Germline V gene data show CDR1 as MGHRA and CDR2 as YSYEKL. V lost 3 bases to trimming and J lost 4 bases; unmatched junction nucleotides: 9. For the CDR3, the DNA is TGCGCCAGCAGCCAGACCGGGACTAAAGAATACAATGAGCAGTTCTTC. This codes for CASSQTGTKEYNEQFF.

This chain joins TRBV7-9 and TRBJ2-5, with D tentatively TRBD2 (5 bases). V was pared by 4 bases and J by 3 bases, with 21 bases between. This CDR3 region has 17 residues. In germline, CDR1 is SEHNR, CDR2 FQNEAQ (reference sequence). CDR3 region: CASSSDPSGLSKETQYF. In DNA, the CDR3 is TGTGCCAGCAGCTCAGACCCCTCCGGACTGTCGAAAGAGACCCAGTACTTC.